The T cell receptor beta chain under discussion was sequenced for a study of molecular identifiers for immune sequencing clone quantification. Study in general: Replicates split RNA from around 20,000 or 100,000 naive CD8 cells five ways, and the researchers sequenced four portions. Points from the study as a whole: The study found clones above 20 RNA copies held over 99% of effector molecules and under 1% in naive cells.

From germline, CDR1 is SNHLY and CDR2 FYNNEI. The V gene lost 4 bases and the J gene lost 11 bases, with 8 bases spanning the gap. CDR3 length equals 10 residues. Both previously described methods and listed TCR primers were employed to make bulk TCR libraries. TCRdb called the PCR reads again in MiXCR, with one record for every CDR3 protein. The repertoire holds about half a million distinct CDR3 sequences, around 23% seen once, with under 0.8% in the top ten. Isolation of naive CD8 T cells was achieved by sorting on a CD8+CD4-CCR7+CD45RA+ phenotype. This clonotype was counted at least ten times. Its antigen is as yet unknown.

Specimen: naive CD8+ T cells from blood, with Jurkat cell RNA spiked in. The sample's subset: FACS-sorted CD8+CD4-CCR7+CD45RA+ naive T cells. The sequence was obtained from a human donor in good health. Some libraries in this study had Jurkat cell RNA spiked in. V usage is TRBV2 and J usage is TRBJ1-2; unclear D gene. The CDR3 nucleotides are TGTGCCAGCAGTGCGGACTGGTACACCTTC. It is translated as CASSADWYTF.